This note documents a single T cell receptor beta chain sequence. The CDR3 spans 15 residues. With 0 bases removed from V and 7 bases from J, the gap between germline ends came to 14 bases. The germline gives CDR1 SGHRS, CDR2 YFSETQ. Clones were sequenced by immunoSEQ multiplex PCR, and TCRdb holds only the in-frame ones, with some missing. The top ten clones hold around 1.9% of a sample with about 400,000 clones, approximately 91% of them seen once. This specimen belongs to a study of blood T cell repertoires in COVID-19. This TCR derives from a woman aged 40 to 55 with acute COVID-19. Sample: PBMCs or T cells enriched from blood (not recorded which). The J gene is TRBJ2-1, the V gene TRBV5-1; D possibly corresponds to TRBD2 (6 bases). In nucleotides, the CDR3 is TGCGCCAGCAGCTTGGTTGGCGGGGTGGGGAATGAGCAGTTCTTC. This codes for CASSLVGGVGNEQFF.